What follows is one T cell receptor (beta chain) and its context. This sample is part of a study of low-dose radiotherapy and immunotherapy resistance in tumors. Study summary: Cyclophosphamide went in intravenously at 200 mg/m2 every two weeks, one day before radiation and immunotherapy.

The length of the CDR3 is 13 residues. Germline V CDR1 and CDR2: PRHDT, FYEKMQ (reference sequence). V dropped 6 bases and J dropped 7 bases, with 12 bases sitting between them. TRAV- and TRBV-specific primers primed first-strand cDNA, covering alpha and beta chains. It was with a constant-region primer and a V-primer adapter that TCRs were amplified over approximately 18 PCR cycles. Each CDR3 protein is one row after TCRdb ran MiXCR on the reads. The sample shows some 10,000 distinct CDR3 sequences, more than 65% of them seen only once. Each donor was administered nivolumab, ipilimumab, aspirin, low-dose cyclophosphamide and low-dose radiotherapy.

The rearrangement links TRBV13 to TRBJ2-2; D is uncertain. This clonotype was obtained from a human donor with advanced metastatic prostate, ovarian, gallbladder or colorectal cancer (not recorded which). This table probably holds off-target reads from a library built for another chain. CDR3 coding DNA: TGTGCCAGCAGTGAAATGGGGATCGGGGAGCTGTTTTTT. Amino acid sequence: CASSEMGIGELFF.